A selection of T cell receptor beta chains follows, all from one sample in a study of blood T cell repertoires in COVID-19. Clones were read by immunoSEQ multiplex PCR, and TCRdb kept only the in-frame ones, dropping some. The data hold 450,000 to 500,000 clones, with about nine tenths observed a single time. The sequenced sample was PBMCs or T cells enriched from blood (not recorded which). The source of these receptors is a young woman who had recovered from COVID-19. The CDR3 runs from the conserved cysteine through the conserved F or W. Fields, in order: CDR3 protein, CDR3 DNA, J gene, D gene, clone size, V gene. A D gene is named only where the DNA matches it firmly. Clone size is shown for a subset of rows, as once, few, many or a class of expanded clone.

CDR3: CASSYPDRGVQPQHF; DNA: TGTGCCAGCAGTTACCCGGACAGGGGCGTTCAGCCCCAGCATTTT; J: TRBJ1-5; D: TRBD1; size: -; V: TRBV6-5
CDR3: CASSSLLGTNEKLFF; DNA: TGTGCCAGCAGCTCCCTACTCGGAACTAATGAAAAACTGTTTTTT; J: TRBJ1-4; D: -; size: -; V: TRBV7-9
CDR3: CAISDPTAFKNTEAFF; DNA: TGTGCCATCAGTGACCCGACAGCCTTTAAGAACACTGAAGCTTTCTTT; J: TRBJ1-1; D: -; size: -; V: TRBV10-3
CDR3: CASSESGSEQFF; DNA: TGTGCCAGCAGTGAATCAGGGTCTGAGCAGTTCTTC; J: TRBJ2-1; D: -; size: -; V: TRBV6-1
CDR3: CASSLLAGDNNEQFF; DNA: TGCGCCAGCAGCTTACTAGCGGGGGACAACAATGAGCAGTTCTTC; J: TRBJ2-1; D: TRBD2; size: -; V: TRBV5-1
CDR3: CATGDSATNTGELFF; DNA: TGTGCCACCGGGGACAGTGCCACGAACACCGGGGAGCTGTTTTTT; J: TRBJ2-2; D: TRBD1; size: -; V: TRBV24-1
CDR3: CASSLGEGNEQFF; DNA: TGTGCCAGCAGCTTAGGGGAGGGCAATGAGCAGTTCTTC; J: TRBJ2-1; D: TRBD2; size: -; V: TRBV7-8
CDR3: CASGQGNQPQHF; DNA: TGTGCCAGCGGACAGGGTAATCAGCCCCAGCATTTT; J: TRBJ1-5; D: TRBD1; size: -; V: TRBV27
CDR3: CASSFRGQDLYGYTF; DNA: TGTGCCAGCAGTTTCAGGGGACAGGACCTCTATGGCTACACCTTC; J: TRBJ1-2; D: TRBD1; size: -; V: TRBV6-6
CDR3: CATHPSGGIYSTDTQYF; DNA: TGTGCCACCCACCCTAGCGGGGGCATCTATAGCACAGATACGCAGTATTTT; J: TRBJ2-3; D: TRBD2; size: -; V: TRBV11-2
CDR3: CASSFSQGNTGELFF; DNA: TGCGCCAGCAGCTTTTCACAGGGGAACACCGGGGAGCTGTTTTTT; J: TRBJ2-2; D: -; size: -; V: TRBV5-1
CDR3: CARSLVWGGNQPQHF; DNA: TGTGCCAGAAGCTTGGTCTGGGGAGGCAATCAGCCCCAGCATTTT; J: TRBJ1-5; D: -; size: -; V: TRBV5-3
CDR3: CASSRGPGGATGELFF; DNA: TGTGCCAGCAGCCGGGGACCGGGAGGCGCCACCGGGGAGCTGTTTTTT; J: TRBJ2-2; D: TRBD2; size: -; V: TRBV7-9
CDR3: CASSPRGNTEAFF; DNA: TGCGCCAGCAGCCCCAGGGGAAACACTGAAGCTTTCTTT; J: TRBJ1-1; D: -; size: -; V: TRBV5-1
CDR3: CASSLNTDQPQHF; DNA: TGTGCCAGCAGCCTAAATACAGATCAGCCCCAGCATTTT; J: TRBJ1-5; D: -; size: -; V: TRBV7-9
CDR3: CASSLVGGYEQFF; DNA: TGTGCCAGCAGCTTGGTAGGGGGCTATGAGCAGTTCTTC; J: TRBJ2-1; D: TRBD1; size: -; V: TRBV5-6
CDR3: CASIGSAGDSYEQYF; DNA: TGTGCCAGCATAGGGTCGGCAGGGGACTCCTACGAGCAGTACTTC; J: TRBJ2-7; D: -; size: -; V: TRBV2
CDR3: CASSQDSSKLSRTDTQYF; DNA: TGCGCCAGCAGCCAAGACTCAAGCAAGTTGAGCCGCACAGATACGCAGTATTTT; J: TRBJ2-3; D: -; size: -; V: TRBV4-1
CDR3: CATSAGQGFRNEQFF; DNA: TGTGCCACCAGTGCGGGACAGGGGTTTAGGAATGAGCAGTTCTTC; J: TRBJ2-1; D: TRBD1; size: few; V: TRBV24-1
CDR3: CASSSGTGDGYTF; DNA: TGTGCCAGCAGTTCCGGGACAGGGGATGGCTACACCTTC; J: TRBJ1-2; D: TRBD1; size: -; V: TRBV6-5
CDR3: CASREFRDGNQPQHF; DNA: TGTGCCAGCAGGGAGTTCAGGGATGGGAATCAGCCCCAGCATTTT; J: TRBJ1-5; D: -; size: -; V: TRBV2
CDR3: CASSFSQSNYGYTF; DNA: TGCGCCAGCAGCTTCTCACAGTCTAACTATGGCTACACCTTC; J: TRBJ1-2; D: -; size: once; V: TRBV5-1
CDR3: CASSQLGAATEAFF; DNA: TGTGCCAGCAGCCAACTAGGGGCCGCCACTGAAGCTTTCTTT; J: TRBJ1-1; D: -; size: -; V: TRBV3-1/TRBV3-2
CDR3: CASSEAGQGYEKLFF; DNA: TGTGCCAGCAGTGAAGCCGGACAGGGATATGAAAAACTGTTTTTT; J: TRBJ1-4; D: TRBD1; size: -; V: TRBV6-1
CDR3: CASSFQLAGRGNEQFF; DNA: TGTGCCAGCAGCTTCCAACTAGCGGGGAGGGGTAATGAGCAGTTCTTC; J: TRBJ2-1; D: TRBD2; size: -; V: TRBV5-6
CDR3: CASSQPGQGESGTEAFF; DNA: TGTGCCAGCAGCCAACCGGGACAGGGGGAATCGGGCACTGAAGCTTTCTTT; J: TRBJ1-1; D: TRBD1; size: few; V: TRBV4-2
CDR3: CASSLATGGTTEAFF; DNA: TGTGCCAGCAGCTTAGCGACAGGGGGCACCACTGAAGCTTTCTTT; J: TRBJ1-1; D: TRBD1; size: -; V: TRBV7-2
CDR3: CASSQDFGTGSQPQHF; DNA: TGTGCCAGCAGCCAAGATTTCGGGACAGGGAGTCAGCCCCAGCATTTT; J: TRBJ1-5; D: TRBD1; size: -; V: TRBV4-2